Shown below are 19 T cell receptor beta chains from a single sample sequenced in a study of low-dose radiotherapy and immunotherapy resistance in tumors. Using a constant-region primer together with a V-primer adapter, TCRs were subjected to 15 to 20 PCR cycles of amplification. TCRdb ran MiXCR on the reads and lists one entry per CDR3 protein. The data contain under 60,000 distinct CDR3 sequences, about 12% of them singletons. Time point of the sample: before trial treatment. The sample in question was PBMCs, obtained before treatment. These receptors were taken from a female donor with ovarian cancer.

This clonotype was picked up many times. The rearrangement joins TRBV19 to TRBJ2-2; the D is unclear. The germline gives CDR1 LNHDA, CDR2 SQIVND (reference sequence). This CDR3 has 15 residues. The germline V and J ends were trimmed by 6 bases and 0 bases, with 11 bases remaining between them. The CDR3 DNA sequence: TGTGCCAGTAGGGATCTAGTAACGAACACCGGGGAGCTGTTTTTT. It specifies CASRDLVTNTGELFF.

This clonotype occurred many times. J is TRBJ2-7 and V is TRBV6-5; TRBD1 might be the D (6 bases). The CDR3 sequence is 14 residues long. V gave up 5 bases and J gave up 5 bases, with 16 bases separating them. Germline V gene sequence: CDR1 MNHEY, CDR2 SVGAGI. CDR3 DNA: TGTGCCAGCAGTCGGGACATGGTCAGCGACGAGCAGTACTTC. This gives the protein CASSRDMVSDEQYF.

The table lists this clonotype with many counts. The J gene is TRBJ2-1, the V gene TRBV6-1; D uncertain. From germline, CDR1 is MNHNS and CDR2 SASEGT. CDR3 length: 15 amino acids. V lost 4 bases, J lost 4 bases, and 14 bases lay in between. Written as DNA, the CDR3 is TGTGCCAGCAGTGTGGGGTCCACTACTTACAATGAGCAGTTCTTC. It codes for CASSVGSTTYNEQFF.

In regard to this clonotype: A far larger clone lies a single base away; this is likely a read error. Since no conserved phenylalanine or tryptophan closes the CDR3, a read error is the likely cause. The chain carries TRBV27 and TRBJ1-1, with D unclear. Trimming took off 5 bases at V and 1 base at J, with 11 bases between the two ends. The CDR3 runs to 14 residues. Germline CDR1 reads MNHEY; CDR2 reads SMNVEV (reference sequence). CDR3 residues: CASSGVGGNTEAFL. DNA for the CDR3: TGTGCCAGCAGTGGGGTGGGAGGGAACACTGAAGCTTTCCTT.

This clonotype was detected ten times or more. The V gene is TRBV2, the J gene TRBJ2-7; D is perhaps TRBD1 (6 bases). V dropped 6 bases and J dropped 3 bases, with 9 bases sitting between them. The germline gives CDR1 SNHLY, CDR2 FYNNEI. This CDR3 contains 12 residues. The CDR3 DNA sequence: TGTGCCAGCAGACGACAGGACTACGAGCAGTACTTC. Its protein product is CASRRQDYEQYF.

This clonotype turned up a few times. V usage is TRBV5-1 and J usage is TRBJ1-5, with a tentative D call TRBD1 (6 bases). V lost 0 bases and J 2 bases, leaving 9 bases between the germline ends. CDR3 length equals 15 residues. Looked up from germline, CDR1 is SGHRS and CDR2 is YFSETQ. In DNA, the CDR3 is TGCGCCAGCAGCTTGGAAGGGGGGGGCAATCAGCCCCAGCATTTT. As protein: CASSLEGGGNQPQHF. Complete variable domain (other parts from reference TRBV5-1 and TRBJ1-5): KAGVTQTPRYLIKTRGQQVTLSCSPISGHRSVSWYQQTPGQGLQFLFEYFSETQRNKGNFPGRFSGRQFSNSRSEMNVSTLELGDSALYLCASSLEGGGNQPQHFGDGTRLSIL.

V gene TRBV20-1 combines with J gene TRBJ1-4; TRBD1 agrees at 7 bases. V lost 2 bases to trimming and J lost 6 bases; unmatched junction nucleotides: 3. The CDR3 runs 13 residues. Germline V gene lookup returns CDR1 DFQATT and CDR2 SNEGSKA (reference sequence). The CDR3 bases are TGCAGTGCTAGATCCGACAGGGATGAAAAACTGTTTTTT. It translates to CSARSDRDEKLFF.

This clonotype was recorded a few times. The chain links TRBV5-6 to TRBJ2-5; TRBD2 might be the D (6 bases). Germline loops: CDR1 SGHDT, CDR2 YYEEEE. The length of the CDR3 is 14 residues. Between the trimmed V and J ends, which lost 2 bases and 4 bases, there was a span of 12 bases. The CDR3 is CASSLGRRGETQYF. DNA for the CDR3: TGTGCCAGCAGCTTAGGCAGGAGGGGAGAGACCCAGTACTTC. The full variable domain, in which reference TRBV5-6 and TRBJ2-5 provide the parts outside the CDR3, is DAGVTQSPTHLIKTRGQQVTLRCSPKSGHDTVSWYQQALGQGPQFIFQYYEEEERQRGNFPDRFSGHQFPNYSSELNVNALLLGDSALYLCASSLGRRGETQYFGPGTRLLVL.

With respect to this clonotype: This likely came from a read error, as a far larger clone is one base away. The chain carries TRBV11-3 and TRBJ2-1; 8 nucleotides match TRBD1. Looked up from germline, CDR1 is SGHNT and CDR2 is YENEEA. CDR3 length: 15 amino acids. With V trimmed by 5 bases and J by 13 bases, 16 bases remained unmatched. The CDR3 spells CASSLRTGQWETQFF. In nucleotides, the CDR3 is TGTGCCAGCAGCCTGAGGACAGGGCAGTGGGAGACCCAGTTCTTC.

The genes are TRBV19 and TRBJ1-1; D is perhaps TRBD1 (6 bases). This CDR3 contains 16 residues. The V gene lost 6 bases and the J gene lost 0 bases, with 17 bases spanning the gap. Germline CDR1 is LNHDA and CDR2 is SQIVND (reference sequence). The CDR3 DNA reads as TGTGCCAGTAGCCCCTGGAAGGGGGGGATGAACACTGAAGCTTTCTTT. Its protein is CASSPWKGGMNTEAFF.

This clonotype was detected ten times or more. The genes are TRBV2 and TRBJ1-5; the D gene is possibly TRBD1 (6 bases). This CDR3 comprises 14 residues. V shed 4 bases and J shed 1 base, with 8 bases lying between them. Germline V lookup: CDR1 SNHLY, CDR2 FYNNEI. As DNA, the CDR3 is TGTGCCAGCAGTGCGGACAGAAGCAATCAGCCCCAGCATTTT. It specifies CASSADRSNQPQHF.

There are many counts of this clonotype. The genes are TRBV30 and TRBJ2-2; D tentatively fits TRBD1 or TRBD2 (5 bases each). Looked up from germline, CDR1 is GTSNPN and CDR2 is SVGIG (reference sequence). The CDR3 extends over 15 amino acids. The V gene lost 3 bases and the J gene lost 5 bases, with 16 bases spanning the gap. CDR3 sequence: CAWRPGTFGTGELFF. The CDR3 DNA reads as TGTGCCTGGAGACCCGGGACGTTCGGAACCGGGGAGCTGTTTTTT. Using reference TRBV30 and TRBJ2-2 for the parts outside the CDR3, the full variable domain is SQTIHQWPATLVQPVGSPLSLECTVEGTSNPNLYWYRQAAGRGLQLLFYSVGIGQISSEVPQNLSASRPQDRQFILSSKKLLLSDSGFYLCAWRPGTFGTGELFFGEGSRLTVL.

In its sample, this clonotype ranks as medium-sized. The chain links TRBV28 to TRBJ2-1; no definite D call. This CDR3 has 12 amino acids. CDR1 is MDHEN and CDR2 is SYDVKM in the germline V gene. The germline V and J ends were trimmed by 6 bases and 3 bases, with 6 bases remaining between them. CDR3 protein: CASSRGYNEQFF. The CDR3 bases are TGTGCCAGCAGCCGAGGCTACAATGAGCAGTTCTTC.

This clonotype appeared many times. J is TRBJ2-7 and V is TRBV5-4; D tentatively reads TRBD1 or TRBD2 (5 bases each). The CDR3 contains 14 residues. Per the germline V gene, CDR1 is SGHNT and CDR2 is YYREEE (reference sequence). V was pared by 4 bases and J by 0 bases, with 11 bases between. The CDR3 coding sequence is TGTGCCAGCAGCGGGACCGACGTCTCCTACGAGCAGTACTTC. This gives the protein CASSGTDVSYEQYF. The full variable domain, its missing parts supplied by reference TRBV5-4 and TRBJ2-7, is ETGVTQSPTHLIKTRGQQVTLRCSSQSGHNTVSWYQQALGQGPQFIFQYYREEENGRGNFPPRFSGLQFPNYSSELNVNALELDDSALYLCASSGTDVSYEQYFGPGTRLTVT.

This clonotype was seen at least ten times. The gene calls are TRBV28 and TRBJ2-7; 11 nucleotides agree with TRBD2. The V and J ends lost 11 bases and 0 bases, in that order; junction bases with no gene match: 9. The germline V gene encodes CDR1 MDHEN and CDR2 SYDVKM. This CDR3 region has 15 residues. The CDR3 spells CAGGGLAGGSYEQYF. CDR3 DNA sequence: TGTGCCGGAGGGGGGCTAGCGGGAGGCTCCTACGAGCAGTACTTC. Drawing the rest from reference TRBV28 and TRBJ2-7, the complete variable domain is DVKVTQSSRYLVKRTGEKVFLECVQDMDHENMFWYRQDPGLGLRLIYFSYDVKMKEKGDIPEGYSVSREKKERFSLILESASTNQTSMYLCAGGGLAGGSYEQYFGPGTRLTVT.

This clonotype was observed many times. The chain uses TRBV20-1 and TRBJ2-1, with TRBD2 matching 11 bases. Germline assignment: CDR1 DFQATT and CDR2 SNEGSKA (reference sequence). The CDR3 has 16 amino acids. V trimming: 6 bases; J trimming: 7 bases; junction bases outside the gene matches: 14. CDR3 loop: CSAPNPLAGGQNEQFF. DNA of the CDR3: TGCAGTGCACCCAACCCTCTAGCGGGGGGACAGAATGAGCAGTTCTTC.

This clonotype was seen repeatedly, ten times or more. V and J are TRBV19 and TRBJ1-2, with a weak D call TRBD1 (5 bases). Germline CDR1 reads LNHDA; CDR2 reads SQIVND (reference sequence). The CDR3 runs to 16 residues. V was cut by 6 bases and J by 6 bases, with 23 bases left in between. The CDR3 here is CASRRSGGAKSDGYTF. The CDR3 bases are TGTGCCAGTAGGCGGTCGGGCGGGGCGAAATCGGATGGCTACACCTTC.

This clonotype is medium-sized by share. The rearrangement uses TRBV24-1 and TRBJ2-5; D is unclear. The germline V gene has CDR1 KGHDR and CDR2 SFDVKD. The ends were cut back, 4 bases at V and 5 bases at J, with 13 bases in the middle. This CDR3 comprises 14 residues. The CDR3 region has the DNA TGTGCCACCAGTGACTTGAGGTTTGGGGAGACCCAGTACTTC. It codes for CATSDLRFGETQYF.

This clonotype occurred many times. The chain combines TRBV5-4 with TRBJ2-5; no clear D. The V end lost 0 bases, the J end lost 7 bases, and 10 bases lay between the germline ends. This CDR3 has 13 amino acids. Germline V gene data show CDR1 as SGHNT and CDR2 as YYREEE (reference sequence). The CDR3 loop is CASSLVQDGTQYF. In DNA, the CDR3 is TGTGCCAGCAGCTTGGTCCAGGATGGGACCCAGTACTTC. Supplemented by reference TRBV5-4 and TRBJ2-5, the full variable domain reads ETGVTQSPTHLIKTRGQQVTLRCSSQSGHNTVSWYQQALGQGPQFIFQYYREEENGRGNFPPRFSGLQFPNYSSELNVNALELDDSALYLCASSLVQDGTQYFGPGTRLLVL.